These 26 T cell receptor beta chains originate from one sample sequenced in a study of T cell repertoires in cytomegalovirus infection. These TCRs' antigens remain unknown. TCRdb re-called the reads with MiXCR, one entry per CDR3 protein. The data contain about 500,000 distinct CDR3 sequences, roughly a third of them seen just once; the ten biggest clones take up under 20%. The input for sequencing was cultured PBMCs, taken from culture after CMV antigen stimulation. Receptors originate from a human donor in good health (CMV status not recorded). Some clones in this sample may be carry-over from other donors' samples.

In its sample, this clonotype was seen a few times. The CDR3 nucleotides are TGTGCCAGCAGCTTAGATCTGGCAGGTGGTTCCAATGAGCAGTTCTTC. Translated, it gives CASSLDLAGGSNEQFF. The chain carries TRBV11-3 and TRBJ2-1; D call uncertain. The CDR3 length is 16 residues. Germline V gene sequence: CDR1 SGHNT, CDR2 YENEEA. Trimming cost V 0 bases and J 6 bases, with 15 bases left between them.

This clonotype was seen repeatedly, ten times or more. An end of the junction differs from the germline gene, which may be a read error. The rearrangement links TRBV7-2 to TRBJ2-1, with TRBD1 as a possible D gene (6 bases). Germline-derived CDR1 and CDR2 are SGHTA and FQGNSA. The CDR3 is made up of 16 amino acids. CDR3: CASSLGQGSSSNEQFF. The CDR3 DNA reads TGTGCCAGCAGCTTAGGTCAGGGGTCTTCCTCCAATGAGCAGTTCTTC.

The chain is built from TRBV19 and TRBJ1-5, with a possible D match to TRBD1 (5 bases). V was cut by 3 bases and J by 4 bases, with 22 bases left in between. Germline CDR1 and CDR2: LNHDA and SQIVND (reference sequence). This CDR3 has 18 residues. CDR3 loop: CASSISDRTPDANQPQHF. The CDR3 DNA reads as TGTGCCAGTAGTATCAGTGACAGAACTCCGGATGCTAATCAGCCCCAGCATTTT.

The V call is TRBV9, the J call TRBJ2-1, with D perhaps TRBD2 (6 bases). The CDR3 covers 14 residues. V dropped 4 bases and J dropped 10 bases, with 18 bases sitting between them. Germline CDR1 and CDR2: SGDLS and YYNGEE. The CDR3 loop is CASSPRSAGREQFF. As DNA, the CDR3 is TGTGCCAGCAGCCCCCGTTCGGCGGGACGCGAGCAGTTCTTC.

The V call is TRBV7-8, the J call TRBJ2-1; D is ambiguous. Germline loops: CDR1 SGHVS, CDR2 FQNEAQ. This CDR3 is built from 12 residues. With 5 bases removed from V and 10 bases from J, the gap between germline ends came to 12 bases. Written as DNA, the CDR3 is TGTGCCAGCAGCCCGAGGAGAAGCGAGCAGTTCTTC. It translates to CASSPRRSEQFF. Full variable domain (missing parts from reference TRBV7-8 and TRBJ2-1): GAGVSQSPRYKVAKRGQDVALRCDPISGHVSLFWYQQALGQGPEFLTYFQNEAQLDKSGLPSDRFFAERPEGSVSTLKIQRTQQEDSAVYLCASSPRRSEQFFGPGTRLTVL.

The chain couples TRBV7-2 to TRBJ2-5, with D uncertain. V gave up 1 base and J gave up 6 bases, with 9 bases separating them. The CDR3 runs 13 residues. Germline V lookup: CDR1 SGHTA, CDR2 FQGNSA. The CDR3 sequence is CASSLGFLQTQYF. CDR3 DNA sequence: TGTGCCAGCAGCTTAGGTTTCCTCCAGACCCAGTACTTC.

The CDR3 DNA reads as TGTGCCAGCAGCTTAGAGCCCCTCTCCTACAATGAGCAGTTCTTC. Translating gives CASSLEPLSYNEQFF. This rearrangement joins TRBV13 to TRBJ2-1; D gene ambiguous. The CDR3 sequence is 15 residues long. V was clipped by 1 base and J by 0 bases, with 7 bases between them. Germline V gene sequence: CDR1 PRHDT, CDR2 FYEKMQ (reference sequence).

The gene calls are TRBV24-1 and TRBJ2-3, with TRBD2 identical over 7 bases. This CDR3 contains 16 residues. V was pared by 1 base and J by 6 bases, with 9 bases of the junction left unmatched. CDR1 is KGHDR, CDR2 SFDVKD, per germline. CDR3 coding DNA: TGTGCCACCAGTGATTTAAAGACGAGCGGGACGGATACGCAGTATTTT. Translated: CATSDLKTSGTDTQYF.

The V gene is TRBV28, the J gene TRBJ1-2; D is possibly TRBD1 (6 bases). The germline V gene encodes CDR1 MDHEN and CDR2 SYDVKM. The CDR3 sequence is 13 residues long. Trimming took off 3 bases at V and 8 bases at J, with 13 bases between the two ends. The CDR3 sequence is CASSFIGGGGYTF. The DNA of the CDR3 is TGTGCCAGCAGTTTCATCGGAGGGGGAGGCTACACCTTC.

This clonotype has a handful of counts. CDR3 DNA sequence: TGTGCCAGCAGTCCCGGCCACGAGCAGTACGTC. Protein product: CASSPGHEQYV. The chain joins TRBV6-6 to TRBJ2-7; no definite D call. Germline V gives CDR1 MNHNY, CDR2 SVGAGI (reference sequence). V was pared by 5 bases and J by 5 bases, with 7 bases between. There are 11 residues in the CDR3.

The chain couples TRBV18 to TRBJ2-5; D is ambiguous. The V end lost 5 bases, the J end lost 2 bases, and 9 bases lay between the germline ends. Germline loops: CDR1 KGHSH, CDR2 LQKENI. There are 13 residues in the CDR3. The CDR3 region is CASSDFGQETQYF. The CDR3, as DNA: TGTGCCAGCTCAGATTTCGGGCAAGAGACCCAGTACTTC.

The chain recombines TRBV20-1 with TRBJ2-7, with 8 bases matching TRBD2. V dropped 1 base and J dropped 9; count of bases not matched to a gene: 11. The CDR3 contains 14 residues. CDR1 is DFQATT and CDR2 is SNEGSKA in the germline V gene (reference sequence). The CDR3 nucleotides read TGCAGTGCTAGAGGAGATAGCGGGAAGGCCGGGCAGTACTTC. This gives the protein CSARGDSGKAGQYF.

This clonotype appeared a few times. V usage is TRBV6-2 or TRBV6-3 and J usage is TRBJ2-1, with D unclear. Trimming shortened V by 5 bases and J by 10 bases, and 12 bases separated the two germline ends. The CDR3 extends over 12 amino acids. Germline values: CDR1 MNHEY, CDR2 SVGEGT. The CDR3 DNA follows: TGTGCCAGCAGTACCCCGATGGAGGAGCAGTTCTTC. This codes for CASSTPMEEQFF.

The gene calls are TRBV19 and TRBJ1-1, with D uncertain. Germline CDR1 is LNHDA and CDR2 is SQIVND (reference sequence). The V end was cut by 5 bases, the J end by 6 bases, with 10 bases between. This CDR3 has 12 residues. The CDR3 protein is CASSLRAAEAFF. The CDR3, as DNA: TGTGCCAGTAGTTTGCGGGCAGCTGAAGCTTTCTTT.

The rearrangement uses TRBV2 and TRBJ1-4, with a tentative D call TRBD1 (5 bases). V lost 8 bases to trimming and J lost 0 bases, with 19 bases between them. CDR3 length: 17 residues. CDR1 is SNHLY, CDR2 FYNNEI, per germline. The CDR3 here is CASFLRGRTTTNEKLFF. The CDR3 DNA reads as TGTGCCAGCTTCCTAAGGGGACGTACTACAACTAATGAAAAACTGTTTTTT.

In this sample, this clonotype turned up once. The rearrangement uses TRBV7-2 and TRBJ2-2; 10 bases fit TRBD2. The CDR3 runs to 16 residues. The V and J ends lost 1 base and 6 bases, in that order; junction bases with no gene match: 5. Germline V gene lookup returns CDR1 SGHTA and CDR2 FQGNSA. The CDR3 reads CASSLVTSGTAGELFF. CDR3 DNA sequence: TGTGCCAGCAGCTTAGTCACTAGCGGGACGGCCGGGGAGCTGTTTTTT.

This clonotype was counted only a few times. This chain's CDR3 is CASISEGAGAEAFF. DNA for the CDR3: TGTGCCAGCATCTCCGAGGGGGCGGGGGCTGAAGCTTTCTTT. The chain links TRBV28 to TRBJ1-1; 7 bases are shared with TRBD1. This CDR3 has 14 amino acids. The germline CDR1 and CDR2 sequences are MDHEN and SYDVKM. V was clipped by 7 bases and J by 6 bases; unmatched bases: 11.

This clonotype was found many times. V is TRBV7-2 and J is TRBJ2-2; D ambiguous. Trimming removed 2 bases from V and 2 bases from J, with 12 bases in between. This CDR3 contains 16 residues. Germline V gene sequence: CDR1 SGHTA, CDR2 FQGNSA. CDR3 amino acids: CASSLIGSINTGELFF. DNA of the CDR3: TGTGCCAGCAGCTTAATTGGTAGTATTAACACCGGGGAGCTGTTTTTT.

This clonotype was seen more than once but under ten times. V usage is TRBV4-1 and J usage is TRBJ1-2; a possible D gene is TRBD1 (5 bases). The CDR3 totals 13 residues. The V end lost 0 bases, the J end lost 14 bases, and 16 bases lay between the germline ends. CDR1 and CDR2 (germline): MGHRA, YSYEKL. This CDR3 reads CASSQDRGTGYTF. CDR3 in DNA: TGCGCCAGCAGCCAAGATCGCGGGACGGGTTATACCTTC.

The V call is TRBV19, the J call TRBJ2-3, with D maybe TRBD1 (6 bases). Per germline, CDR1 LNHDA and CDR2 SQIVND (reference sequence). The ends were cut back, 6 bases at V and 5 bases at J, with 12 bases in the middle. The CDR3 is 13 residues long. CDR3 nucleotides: TGTGCCAGTAGCGTGACCAGGGGAGATACGCAGTATTTT. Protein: CASSVTRGDTQYF.

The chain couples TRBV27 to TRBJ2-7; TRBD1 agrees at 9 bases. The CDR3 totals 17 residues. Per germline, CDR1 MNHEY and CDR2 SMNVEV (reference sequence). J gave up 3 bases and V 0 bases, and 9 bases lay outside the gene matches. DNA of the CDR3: TGTGCCAGCAGTTTATCTGCCGGGGACAGGGCTTACTACGAGCAGTACTTC. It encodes CASSLSAGDRAYYEQYF.

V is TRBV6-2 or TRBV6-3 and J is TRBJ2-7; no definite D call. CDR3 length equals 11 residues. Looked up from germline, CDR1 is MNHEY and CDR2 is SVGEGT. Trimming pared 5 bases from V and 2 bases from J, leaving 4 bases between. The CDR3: CASSRAYEQYV. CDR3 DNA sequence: TGTGCCAGCAGTCGAGCCTACGAGCAGTACGTC.

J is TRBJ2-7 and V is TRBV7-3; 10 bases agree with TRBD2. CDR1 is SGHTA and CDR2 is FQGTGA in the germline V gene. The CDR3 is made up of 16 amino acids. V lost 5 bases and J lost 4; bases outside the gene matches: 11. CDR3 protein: CASSLGLAGDSYEQYF. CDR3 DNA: TGTGCCAGCAGCCTGGGCCTAGCGGGAGATTCGTACGAGCAGTACTTC.

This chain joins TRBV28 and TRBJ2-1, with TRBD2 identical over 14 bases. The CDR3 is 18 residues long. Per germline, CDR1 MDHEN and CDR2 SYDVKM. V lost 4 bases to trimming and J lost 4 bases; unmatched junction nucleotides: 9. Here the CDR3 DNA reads TGTGCCAGCAGTTCCGTAGGCCGGACTAGCGGGAGGTACAATGAGCAGTTCTTC. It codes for CASSSVGRTSGRYNEQFF.

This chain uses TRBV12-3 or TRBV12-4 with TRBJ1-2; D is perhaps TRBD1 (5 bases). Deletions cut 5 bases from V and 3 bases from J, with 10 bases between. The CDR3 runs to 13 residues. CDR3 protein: CASSLTDHYGYTF. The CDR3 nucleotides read TGTGCCAGCAGTCTGACAGATCACTATGGCTACACCTTC.

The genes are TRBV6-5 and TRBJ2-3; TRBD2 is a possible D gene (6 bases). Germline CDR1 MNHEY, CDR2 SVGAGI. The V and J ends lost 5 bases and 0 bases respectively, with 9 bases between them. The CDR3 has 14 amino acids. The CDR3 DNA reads TGTGCCAGCAGTAAGGGAGGAAGCACAGATACGCAGTATTTT. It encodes CASSKGGSTDTQYF.